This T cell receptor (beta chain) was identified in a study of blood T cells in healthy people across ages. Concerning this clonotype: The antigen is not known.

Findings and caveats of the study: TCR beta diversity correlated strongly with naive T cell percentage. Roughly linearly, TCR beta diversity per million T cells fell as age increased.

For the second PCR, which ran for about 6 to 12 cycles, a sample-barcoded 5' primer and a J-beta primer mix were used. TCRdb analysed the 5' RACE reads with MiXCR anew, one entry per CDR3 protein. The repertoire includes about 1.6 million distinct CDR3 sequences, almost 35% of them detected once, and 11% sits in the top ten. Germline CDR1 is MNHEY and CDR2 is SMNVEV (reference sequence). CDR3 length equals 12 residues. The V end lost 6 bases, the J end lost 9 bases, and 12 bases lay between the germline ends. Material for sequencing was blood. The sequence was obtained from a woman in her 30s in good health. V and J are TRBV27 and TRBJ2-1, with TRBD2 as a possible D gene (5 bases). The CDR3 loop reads CASRHLRGEQFF. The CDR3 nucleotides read TGTGCCAGCAGGCACCTCCGGGGTGAGCAGTTCTTC.